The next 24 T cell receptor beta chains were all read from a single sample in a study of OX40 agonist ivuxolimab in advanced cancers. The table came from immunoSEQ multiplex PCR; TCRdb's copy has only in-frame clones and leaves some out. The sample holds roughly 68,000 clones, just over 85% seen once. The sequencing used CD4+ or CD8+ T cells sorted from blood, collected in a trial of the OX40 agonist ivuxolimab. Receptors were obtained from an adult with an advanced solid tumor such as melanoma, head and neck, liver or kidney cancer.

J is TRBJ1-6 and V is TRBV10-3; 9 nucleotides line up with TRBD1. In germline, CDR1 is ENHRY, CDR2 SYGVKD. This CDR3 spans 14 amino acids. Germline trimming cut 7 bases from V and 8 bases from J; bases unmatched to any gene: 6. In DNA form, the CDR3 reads TGTGCCATCACATCGGGACAGGGATATTCACCCCTCCACTTT. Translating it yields CAITSGQGYSPLHF.

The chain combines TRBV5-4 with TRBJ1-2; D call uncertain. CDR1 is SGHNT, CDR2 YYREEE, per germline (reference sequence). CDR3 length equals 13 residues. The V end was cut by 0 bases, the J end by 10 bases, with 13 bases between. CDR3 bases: TGTGCCAGCAGCTTGGAGTTGCGGGGTCCCTACACCTTC. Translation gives CASSLELRGPYTF.

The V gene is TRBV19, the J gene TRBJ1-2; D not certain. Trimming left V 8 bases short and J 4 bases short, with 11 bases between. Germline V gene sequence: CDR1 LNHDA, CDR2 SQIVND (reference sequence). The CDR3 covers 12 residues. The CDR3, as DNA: TGTGCCAGTTCCGAACAAGTCTATGGCTACACCTTC. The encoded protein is CASSEQVYGYTF. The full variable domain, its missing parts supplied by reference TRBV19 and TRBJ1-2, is DGGITQSPKYLFRKEGQNVTLSCEQNLNHDAMYWYRQDPGQGLRLIYYSQIVNDFQKGDIAEGYSVSREKKESFPLTVTSAQKNPTAFYLCASSEQVYGYTFGSGTRLTVV.

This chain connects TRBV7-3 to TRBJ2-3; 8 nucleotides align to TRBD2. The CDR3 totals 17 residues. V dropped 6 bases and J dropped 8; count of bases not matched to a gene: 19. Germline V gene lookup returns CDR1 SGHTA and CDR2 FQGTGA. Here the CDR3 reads CASSSGGLAGFTGTQYF. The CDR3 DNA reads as TGTGCCAGCAGTTCCGGTGGGCTAGCGGGTTTTACGGGTACGCAGTATTTT.

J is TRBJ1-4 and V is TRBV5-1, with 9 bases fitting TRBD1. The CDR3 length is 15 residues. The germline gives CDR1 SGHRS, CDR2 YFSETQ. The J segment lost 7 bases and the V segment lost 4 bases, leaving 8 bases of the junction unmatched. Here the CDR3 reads CASSPRQGVGEKLFF. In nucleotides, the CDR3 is TGCGCCAGCAGCCCCCGACAGGGGGTGGGTGAAAAACTGTTTTTT.

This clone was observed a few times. The CDR3 nucleotides are TGTGCCAGCAGCCCCCGAGTGAACACTGAAGCTTTCTTT. As protein: CASSPRVNTEAFF. V gene TRBV9 combines with J gene TRBJ1-1, with D hard to call. The CDR3 consists of 13 residues. The germline CDR1 and CDR2 sequences are SGDLS and YYNGEE. Trimming took 4 bases from V and 0 from J, leaving 7 bases between them.

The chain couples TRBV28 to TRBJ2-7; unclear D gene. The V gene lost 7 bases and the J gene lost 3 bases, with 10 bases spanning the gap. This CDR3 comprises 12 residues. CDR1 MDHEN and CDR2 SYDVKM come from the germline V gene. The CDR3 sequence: CASTHTNYEQYF. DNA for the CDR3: TGTGCCAGCACTCACACCAACTACGAGCAGTACTTC.

The CDR3 DNA is TGTGCCAGCAGTCCCTACCTTAGACAGGGTGGAAAACTGTTTTTT. Residues: CASSPYLRQGGKLFF. The chain links TRBV6-5 to TRBJ1-4; the match to TRBD1 covers 7 bases. The CDR3 contains 15 residues. Germline V gives CDR1 MNHEY, CDR2 SVGAGI. The V and J ends lost 5 bases and 10 bases, in that order; junction bases with no gene match: 13.

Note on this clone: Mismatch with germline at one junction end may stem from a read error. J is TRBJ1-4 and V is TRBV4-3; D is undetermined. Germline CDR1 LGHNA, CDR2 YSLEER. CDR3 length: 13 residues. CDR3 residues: CASSQVPKEKLFF. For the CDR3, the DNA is TGCGCCAGCAGCCAAGTCCCTAAAGAAAAACTGTTTTTT.

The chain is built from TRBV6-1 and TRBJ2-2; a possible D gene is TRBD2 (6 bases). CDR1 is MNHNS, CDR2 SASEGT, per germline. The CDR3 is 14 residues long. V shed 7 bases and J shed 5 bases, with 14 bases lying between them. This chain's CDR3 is CASILQGGTGELFF. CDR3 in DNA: TGTGCCAGCATCCTCCAGGGAGGAACCGGGGAGCTGTTTTTT.

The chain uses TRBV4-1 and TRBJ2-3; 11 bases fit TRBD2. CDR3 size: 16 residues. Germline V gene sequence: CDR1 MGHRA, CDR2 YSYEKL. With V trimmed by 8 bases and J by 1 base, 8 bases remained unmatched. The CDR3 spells CASERGTSGRTDTQYF. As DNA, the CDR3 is TGCGCCAGCGAGAGAGGGACTAGCGGACGCACAGATACGCAGTATTTT.

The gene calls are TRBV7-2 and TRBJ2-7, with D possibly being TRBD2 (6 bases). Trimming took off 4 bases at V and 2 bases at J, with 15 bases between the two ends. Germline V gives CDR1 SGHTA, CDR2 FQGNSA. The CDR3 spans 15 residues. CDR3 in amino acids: CASSSAFGGAYEQYF. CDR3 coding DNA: TGTGCCAGCAGCTCAGCCTTTGGCGGGGCCTACGAGCAGTACTTC.

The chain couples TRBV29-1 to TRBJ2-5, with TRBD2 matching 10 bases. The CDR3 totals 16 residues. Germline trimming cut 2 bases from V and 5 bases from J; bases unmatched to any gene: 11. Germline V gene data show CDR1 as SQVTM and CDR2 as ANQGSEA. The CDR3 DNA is TGCAGCGTTGAATTTGGGGCTAGCGGGGGTCGGGAGACCCAGTACTTC. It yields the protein CSVEFGASGGRETQYF. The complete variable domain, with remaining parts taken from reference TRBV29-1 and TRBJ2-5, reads SAVISQKPSRDICQRGTSLTIQCQVDSQVTMMFWYRQQPGQSLTLIATANQGSEATYESGFVIDKFPISRPNLTFSTLTVSNMSPEDSSIYLCSVEFGASGGRETQYFGPGTRLLVL.

CDR3: CASSFKMNTGELFF. CDR3 DNA sequence: TGCGCCAGCAGCTTCAAGATGAACACCGGGGAGCTGTTTTTT. The V and J genes are TRBV5-1 and TRBJ2-2; D is uncertain. This CDR3 comprises 14 residues. V was clipped by 2 bases and J by 1 base, with 6 bases between them. Germline values: CDR1 SGHRS, CDR2 YFSETQ.

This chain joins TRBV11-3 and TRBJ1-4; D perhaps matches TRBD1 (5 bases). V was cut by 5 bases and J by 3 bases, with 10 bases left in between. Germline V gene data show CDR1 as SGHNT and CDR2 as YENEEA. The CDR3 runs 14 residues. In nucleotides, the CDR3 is TGTGCCAGCAGCGTTGGGACGGCTAATGAAAAACTGTTTTTT. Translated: CASSVGTANEKLFF. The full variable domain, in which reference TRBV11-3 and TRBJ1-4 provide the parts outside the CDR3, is EAGVVQSPRYKIIEKKQPVAFWCNPISGHNTLYWYLQNLGQGPELLIRYENEEAVDDSQLPKDRFSAERLKGVDSTLKIQPAELGDSAVYLCASSVGTANEKLFFGSGTQLSVL.

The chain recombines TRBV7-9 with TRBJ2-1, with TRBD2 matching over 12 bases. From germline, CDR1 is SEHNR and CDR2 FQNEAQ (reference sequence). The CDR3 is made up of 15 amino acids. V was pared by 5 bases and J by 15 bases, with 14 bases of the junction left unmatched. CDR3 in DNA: TGTGCCAGCAGCGACAGACTAGCGGGGGAATTCAATCGGTTCTTC. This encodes CASSDRLAGEFNRFF.

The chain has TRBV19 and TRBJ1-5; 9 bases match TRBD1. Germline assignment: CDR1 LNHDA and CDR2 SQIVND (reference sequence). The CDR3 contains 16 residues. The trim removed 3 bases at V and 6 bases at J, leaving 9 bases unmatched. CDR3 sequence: CASSITMGQGGQPQHF. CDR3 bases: TGTGCCAGTAGTATTACGATGGGACAGGGTGGTCAGCCCCAGCATTTT.

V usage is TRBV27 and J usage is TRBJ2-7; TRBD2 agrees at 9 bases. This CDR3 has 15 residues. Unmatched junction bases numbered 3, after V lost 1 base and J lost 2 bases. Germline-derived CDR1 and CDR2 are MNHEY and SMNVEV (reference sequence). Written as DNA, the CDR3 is TGTGCCAGCAGTTTATTAGCGGGGGCTCCCTACGAGCAGTACTTC. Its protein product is CASSLLAGAPYEQYF.

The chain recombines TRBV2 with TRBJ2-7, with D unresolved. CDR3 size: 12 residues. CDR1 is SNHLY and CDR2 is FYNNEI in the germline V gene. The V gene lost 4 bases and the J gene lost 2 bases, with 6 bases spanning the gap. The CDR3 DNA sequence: TGTGCCAGCAGTGTTCAGCCCTACGAGCAGTACTTC. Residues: CASSVQPYEQYF.

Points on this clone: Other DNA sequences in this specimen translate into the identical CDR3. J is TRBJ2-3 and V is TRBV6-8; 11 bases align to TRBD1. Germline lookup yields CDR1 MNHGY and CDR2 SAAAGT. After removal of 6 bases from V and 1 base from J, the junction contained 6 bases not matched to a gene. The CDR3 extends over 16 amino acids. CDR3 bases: TGTGCCAGCAGCCCGGGACAGGGGGTGGGCACAGATACGCAGTATTTT. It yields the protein CASSPGQGVGTDTQYF.

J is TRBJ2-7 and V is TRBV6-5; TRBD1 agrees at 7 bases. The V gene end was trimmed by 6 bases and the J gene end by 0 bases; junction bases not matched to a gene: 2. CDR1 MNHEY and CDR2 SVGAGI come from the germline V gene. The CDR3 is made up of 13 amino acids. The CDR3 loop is CASSRQGSYEQYF. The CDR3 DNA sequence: TGTGCCAGCAGCAGACAGGGCTCCTACGAGCAGTACTTC.

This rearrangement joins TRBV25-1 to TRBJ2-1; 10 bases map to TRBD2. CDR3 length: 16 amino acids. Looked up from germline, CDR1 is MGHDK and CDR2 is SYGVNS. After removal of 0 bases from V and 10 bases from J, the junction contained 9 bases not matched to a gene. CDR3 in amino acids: CASSEYKRGGLTEQFF. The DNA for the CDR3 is TGTGCCAGCAGTGAATATAAGCGGGGGGGCCTAACCGAGCAGTTCTTC.

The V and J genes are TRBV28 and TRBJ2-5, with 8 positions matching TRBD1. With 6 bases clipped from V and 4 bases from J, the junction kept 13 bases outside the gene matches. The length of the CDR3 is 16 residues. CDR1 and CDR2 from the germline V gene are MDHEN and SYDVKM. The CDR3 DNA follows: TGTGCCAGCAGCGTCTACAGGGGGTGGGAAGGAGAGACCCAGTACTTC. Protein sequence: CASSVYRGWEGETQYF.

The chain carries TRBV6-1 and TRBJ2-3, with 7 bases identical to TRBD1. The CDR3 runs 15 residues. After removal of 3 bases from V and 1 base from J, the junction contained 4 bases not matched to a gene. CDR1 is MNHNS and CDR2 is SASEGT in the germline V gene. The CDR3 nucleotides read TGTGCCAGCAGTGACAGGGGGTGGGGCACAGATACGCAGTATTTT. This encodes CASSDRGWGTDTQYF.